This TCR beta chain was profiled in a study of shared T cell receptors in the human thymus. V was clipped by 2 bases and J by 9 bases; unmatched bases: 8. CDR1 and CDR2 (germline): MNHEY, SVGAGI. The CDR3 runs 15 residues. Only one count was recorded for this clone. TCRdb's copy holds only in-frame clones and misses some; the assay was immunoSEQ multiplex PCR. The repertoire holds approximately 580,000 clones, with 70% to 80% as singletons. These data also formed part of another study, on human thymus T cells.

What was sequenced was thymocytes. This sequence joins TRBV6-5 and TRBJ2-1; TRBD2 matches at 9 bases. This TCR was sampled from a boy under three years old with a congenital heart defect. CDR3 sequence: CASSYAAGGPSEQFF. For the CDR3, the DNA is TGTGCCAGCAGTTACGCAGCGGGAGGCCCAAGTGAGCAGTTCTTC.